The 25 T cell receptor beta chains listed next were all sequenced from one sample in a study of CD8 T cells in Susac syndrome. The authors reverse transcribed roughly 0.5 to 1 ug RNA with random hexamers. A single record per CDR3 protein comes from TCRdb applying MiXCR to the immunoSEQ multiplex PCR reads. Among around 200,000 distinct CDR3 sequences listed, 95% were seen once. The sequencing input was CD8+ T cells from PBMCs. These receptors all stem from a human donor with Susac syndrome.

J is TRBJ2-5 and V is TRBV3-1, with D hard to call. V was clipped by 2 bases and J by 1 base, with 14 bases between them. Germline CDR1 is LGHDT and CDR2 is YNNKEL (reference sequence). The CDR3 has 16 amino acids. For the CDR3, the DNA is TGTGCCAGCAGCCAATACGTGTCAAACCTCCAAGAGACCCAGTACTTC. Translation gives CASSQYVSNLQETQYF.

The V and J genes are TRBV6-1 and TRBJ1-2; D gene unclear. CDR1 and CDR2 (germline): MNHNS, SASEGT. The CDR3 totals 13 residues. Trimming removed 2 bases at V and 2 bases at J, with 6 bases between. CDR3 nucleotide sequence: TGTGCCAGCAGTGAATTAGGAAACTATGGCTACACCTTC. This sequence encodes CASSELGNYGYTF.

This chain links TRBV2 with TRBJ1-5, with D unclear. CDR3 length: 14 amino acids. Trimming pared 4 bases from V and 2 bases from J, leaving 9 bases between. CDR1 is SNHLY and CDR2 is FYNNEI in the germline V gene. The CDR3 is CASSAGSGNQPQHF. CDR3 DNA: TGTGCCAGCAGTGCGGGTAGTGGCAATCAGCCCCAGCATTTT.

This chain joins TRBV12-3 or TRBV12-4 and TRBJ2-6, with TRBD1 matching 7 bases. The V gene end was trimmed by 8 bases and the J gene end by 0 bases; junction bases not matched to a gene: 10. The CDR3 contains 17 residues. This chain's CDR3 is CASFGVRGSSGANVLTF. CDR3 in DNA: TGTGCCAGCTTTGGGGTCAGGGGGAGCTCTGGGGCCAACGTCCTGACTTTC.

The chain has TRBV5-6 and TRBJ1-1, with D uncertain. Deletions cut 5 bases from V and 8 bases from J, with 13 bases between. The CDR3 is made up of 12 amino acids. The germline V gene has CDR1 SGHDT and CDR2 YYEEEE. For the CDR3, the DNA is TGTGCCAGCAGTCTGTCTTTTGGCGAAGCTTTCTTT. This translates into CASSLSFGEAFF.

J is TRBJ1-1 and V is TRBV30; the D is unclear. Germline-derived CDR1 and CDR2 are GTSNPN and SVGIG (reference sequence). CDR3 size: 13 residues. V was clipped by 1 base and J by 1 base, with 7 bases between them. The CDR3 coding sequence is TGTGCCTGGAGTGGGTCACCGAACACTGAAGCTTTCTTT. Amino acid sequence: CAWSGSPNTEAFF.

CDR3 DNA: TGTGCCAGCAGTGAAAGGTGGGAGAGGTACCAAGAGACCCAGTACTTC. Its translation is CASSERWERYQETQYF. This chain uses TRBV6-1 with TRBJ2-5, with D perhaps TRBD2 (5 bases). The germline V gene has CDR1 MNHNS and CDR2 SASEGT. Trimming shortened V by 2 bases and J by 0 bases, and 13 bases separated the two germline ends. This CDR3 comprises 16 residues.

Of note for this clonotype: The junction departs from germline at one end; a sequencing error may be responsible. The rearrangement uses TRBV20-1 and TRBJ2-5, with D perhaps TRBD1 (6 bases). Germline loops: CDR1 DFQATT, CDR2 SNEGSKA (reference sequence). This CDR3 spans 13 amino acids. The CDR3 spells CNAREWGRETQYF. The CDR3 DNA is TGCAATGCTAGAGAATGGGGGCGCGAGACCCAGTACTTC.

The genes are TRBV7-9 and TRBJ1-2; 8 nucleotides match TRBD1. Germline V gene data show CDR1 as SEHNR and CDR2 as FQNEAQ (reference sequence). The CDR3 contains 14 residues. Unmatched junction bases numbered 3, after V lost 0 bases and J lost 6 bases. Written as DNA, the CDR3 is TGTGCCAGCAGCTTAGCGGACAGGGCTCATGGCTACACCTTC. Amino acids: CASSLADRAHGYTF.

V and J are TRBV5-1 and TRBJ2-7; possible D gene TRBD2, 6 bases. This CDR3 spans 14 amino acids. Germline values: CDR1 SGHRS, CDR2 YFSETQ. The germline V and J ends were trimmed by 5 bases and 1 base, with 13 bases remaining between them. In nucleotides, the CDR3 is TGCGCCAGCAGAGGGGACGGGAGATCCTACGAGCAGTACTTC. This codes for CASRGDGRSYEQYF.

Note on this clonotype: At one boundary the junction diverges from the germline segment, which might be a read error. The chain couples TRBV2 to TRBJ1-2; D not certain. Germline assignment: CDR1 SNHLY and CDR2 FYNNEI. The CDR3 consists of 11 residues. The CDR3 nucleotides read TGTGCCAGCAGTCAAGCGGTGCCACACTTCTTC. Amino acids: CASSQAVPHFF.

This rearrangement joins TRBV7-2 to TRBJ2-5; no firm D call. V was cut by 1 base and J by 3 bases, with 18 bases left in between. The CDR3 runs to 17 residues. The V gene's germline CDR1 is SGHTA and CDR2 FQGNSA. The CDR3 DNA reads as TGTGCCAGCAGCTTAGTAGTCAGATCTGTAGTAAAAGAGACCCAGTACTTC. Residues: CASSLVVRSVVKETQYF.

CDR3 nucleotides: TGTGCCAGCAGCTTCTTTGGAGAATTCTCCTACGAGCAGTACTTC. Translating it yields CASSFFGEFSYEQYF. V is TRBV5-4 and J is TRBJ2-7; D is unclear. This CDR3 spans 15 amino acids. V gave up 2 bases and J gave up 0 bases, with 12 bases separating them. Germline assignment: CDR1 SGHNT and CDR2 YYREEE (reference sequence). The full variable domain, rest sourced from reference TRBV5-4 and TRBJ2-7, is ETGVTQSPTHLIKTRGQQVTLRCSSQSGHNTVSWYQQALGQGPQFIFQYYREEENGRGNFPPRFSGLQFPNYSSELNVNALELDDSALYLCASSFFGEFSYEQYFGPGTRLTVT.

The chain combines TRBV18 with TRBJ1-2, with TRBD1 as a possible D gene (5 bases). V shed 3 bases and J shed 2 bases, with 13 bases lying between them. The germline gives CDR1 KGHSH, CDR2 LQKENI. The CDR3 spans 15 residues. DNA of the CDR3: TGTGCCAGCTCACCGACGGCGGGGGTCAACTATGGCTACACCTTC. Amino acids: CASSPTAGVNYGYTF.

This chain uses TRBV30 with TRBJ2-1; 7 nucleotides line up with TRBD1. Unmatched junction bases numbered 4, after V lost 2 bases and J lost 6 bases. The CDR3 spans 13 residues. Germline CDR1 reads GTSNPN; CDR2 reads SVGIG (reference sequence). In DNA, the CDR3 is TGTGCCTGGAGTACAGGGGATGGCAATGAGCAGTTCTTC. As protein: CAWSTGDGNEQFF.

This chain joins TRBV5-6 and TRBJ2-7, with D tentatively TRBD2 (6 bases). From germline, CDR1 is SGHDT and CDR2 YYEEEE. The CDR3 is 15 amino acids. V lost 0 bases and J lost 1, with 11 bases in between. In nucleotides, the CDR3 is TGTGCCAGCAGCTTGGGGGCTAGCGTGTCCTACGAGCAGTACTTC. Residues: CASSLGASVSYEQYF.

V usage is TRBV11-2 and J usage is TRBJ1-1; no firm D call. Germline CDR1 and CDR2: SGHAT and FQNNGV. The CDR3 sequence is 14 residues long. With 3 bases removed from V and 0 bases from J, the gap between germline ends came to 8 bases. CDR3 DNA sequence: TGTGCCAGCAGCTTGGGGTTATTGAACACTGAAGCTTTCTTT. It yields the protein CASSLGLLNTEAFF.

The chain is built from TRBV9 and TRBJ2-1, with 11 bases lining up with TRBD2. The junction had 14 bases not matched to a gene; V was cut back by 6 bases and J by 3 bases. The CDR3 is 18 residues long. CDR1 and CDR2 (germline): SGDLS, YYNGEE. The DNA for the CDR3 is TGTGCCAGCAAACCTGGAGGGCTAGCGGGGGGACACTACAATGAGCAGTTCTTC. This encodes CASKPGGLAGGHYNEQFF.

V is TRBV5-1 and J is TRBJ2-1, with TRBD2 matching over 10 bases. After removal of 5 bases from V and 8 bases from J, the junction contained 4 bases not matched to a gene. The length of the CDR3 is 13 residues. The V gene's germline CDR1 is SGHRS and CDR2 YFSETQ. The CDR3 region has the DNA TGCGCCAGCAGAAGCGGGAGGGCTGATGAGCAGTTCTTC. The encoded protein is CASRSGRADEQFF.

J is TRBJ2-5 and V is TRBV24-1, with D unclear. Germline CDR1 KGHDR, CDR2 SFDVKD. V lost 1 base and J lost 2, with 7 bases in between. CDR3 length: 14 amino acids. Here the CDR3 reads CATSDFAAQETQYF. DNA for the CDR3: TGTGCCACCAGTGATTTTGCAGCACAAGAGACCCAGTACTTC.

J is TRBJ2-3 and V is TRBV2; possible D gene TRBD1, 6 bases. CDR3 size: 15 residues. Germline values: CDR1 SNHLY, CDR2 FYNNEI. The V end was cut by 0 bases, the J end by 5 bases, with 12 bases between. The CDR3 nucleotides are TGTGCCAGCAGTGAAGCTAGGAAGGGGGTAGATACGCAGTATTTT. Encoded protein: CASSEARKGVDTQYF.

This rearrangement joins TRBV7-3 to TRBJ2-3; perhaps TRBD2 as D (7 bases). CDR3 length: 17 residues. The germline V and J ends were trimmed by 0 bases and 4 bases, with 17 bases remaining between them. Germline V gene sequence: CDR1 SGHTA, CDR2 FQGTGA. CDR3 DNA sequence: TGTGCCAGCAGCTTAACGTGGTTGGGGGGGGCCGCAGATACGCAGTATTTT. This codes for CASSLTWLGGAADTQYF.

This sequence joins TRBV7-2 and TRBJ2-1; 8 positions agree with TRBD2. The germline CDR1 and CDR2 sequences are SGHTA and FQGNSA. This CDR3 region has 15 residues. Trimming cost V 7 bases and J 0 bases; bases outside gene matches: 5. The chain's CDR3 is CASNSGGSSYNEQFF. The CDR3, as DNA: TGTGCCAGCAACAGCGGGGGTAGCTCCTACAATGAGCAGTTCTTC. The full variable domain, rest sourced from reference TRBV7-2 and TRBJ2-1, is GAGVSQSPSNKVTEKGKDVELRCDPISGHTALYWYRQSLGQGLEFLIYFQGNSAPDKSGLPSDRFSAERTGGSVSTLTIQRTQQEDSAVYLCASNSGGSSYNEQFFGPGTRLTVL.

This sequence joins TRBV6-6 and TRBJ1-1; D call uncertain. Germline V gives CDR1 MNHNY, CDR2 SVGAGI (reference sequence). This CDR3 comprises 10 residues. The ends were cut back, 6 bases at V and 8 bases at J, with 7 bases in the middle. CDR3 nucleotide sequence: TGTGCCAGCAGCTCCCGGGAAGCTTTCTTT. It yields the protein CASSSREAFF.

The V gene is TRBV10-3, the J gene TRBJ1-1, with 7 bases matching TRBD1. J was trimmed by 4 bases and V by 5 bases; bases with no gene match: 7. The germline gives CDR1 ENHRY, CDR2 SYGVKD. The CDR3 loop spans 14 amino acids. CDR3 protein: CAISRQGLGTEAFF. The CDR3 region has the DNA TGTGCCATCAGTAGACAGGGTCTGGGCACTGAAGCTTTCTTT.